The clone carrying this T cell receptor beta chain was counted between two and nine times. These data are taken from a study of T-cell reconstitution after alpha-beta-depleted transplantation in children. CDR1 and CDR2 from the germline V gene are MNHNS and SASEGT. CDR3 size: 14 residues. The V end lost 6 bases, the J end lost 5 bases, and 16 bases lay between the germline ends. For TCRbeta, the library was prepared with unique molecular identifiers. TCRdb reprocessed the PCR reads via MiXCR and lists one record per CDR3 protein. The sample lists approximately 490,000 distinct CDR3 sequences; under 15% were seen once.

The sequences come from PBMCs from the stem cell graft donor, collected from the stem cell graft. This receptor was obtained from a human donor who donated a stem cell graft to a child with combined immunodeficiency. The V gene is TRBV6-1, the J gene TRBJ2-5; a possible D gene is TRBD1 (6 bases). The DNA of the CDR3 is TGTGCCAGCAGAAAACAGGGAGTGATCGAGACCCAGTACTTC. It codes for CASRKQGVIETQYF.